This note documents a single T cell receptor (beta chain) sequence. This sample stems from a study of beta chain features in type 1 diabetes. The CDR3 length is 16 residues. The isolated RNA, all of it, was reverse transcribed, so expressed TCRB transcripts were what got sequenced. Here immunoSEQ multiplex PCR was the method, and the copy in TCRdb shows in-frame clones only, minus some. Among fewer than 900,000 clones listed, about a sixth were seen once. The origin of this receptor is a woman aged 18-29 years in good health. The genes are TRBV21-1 and TRBJ2-1; the table gives TRBD1 as D, unverified against the DNA. TRBV21-1 is a listed pseudogene. The sequenced sample consisted of naive CD4+ T cells from blood. The CDR3 bases are TGTGCCAGCAGTTTACACCAGGGGGCCGACTACAATGAGCAGTTCTTC. Translation: CASSLHQGADYNEQFF.